This TCR beta chain stems from a study of T cell changes during pregnancy in multiple sclerosis. Profiling relied on immunoSEQ multiplex PCR, and the TCRdb table lists in-frame clones only, not all of them. The repertoire has under 50,000 clones, just under 95% of them found once; the top ten carry less than 6.5%. CDR3 length: 17 residues. Looked up from germline, CDR1 is MGHRA and CDR2 is YSYEKL. V dropped 2 bases and J dropped 6 bases, with 22 bases sitting between them. The chain is built from TRBV4-1 and TRBJ1-2, with D tentatively TRBD1 (5 bases). The specimen comprised CD8+ T cells from peripheral blood mononuclear cells, sampled in the first trimester of pregnancy. The source is a female donor with multiple sclerosis, enrolled in a pregnancy study. In DNA, the CDR3 is TGCGCCAGCAGCCAAATAGTAGGACAACCTCTCGGTGATGGCTACACCTTC. Its protein is CASSQIVGQPLGDGYTF.